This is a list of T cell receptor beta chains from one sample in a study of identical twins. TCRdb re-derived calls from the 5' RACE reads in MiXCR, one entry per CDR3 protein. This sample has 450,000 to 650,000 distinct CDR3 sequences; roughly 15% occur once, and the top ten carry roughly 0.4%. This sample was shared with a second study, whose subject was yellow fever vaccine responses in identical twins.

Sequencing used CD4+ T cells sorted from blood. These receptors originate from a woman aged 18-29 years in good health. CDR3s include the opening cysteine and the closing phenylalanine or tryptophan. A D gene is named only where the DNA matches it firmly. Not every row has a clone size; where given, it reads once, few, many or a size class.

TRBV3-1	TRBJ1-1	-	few	TGTGCCAGCAGCCATATGTTCACGAACACTGAAGCTTTCTTT	CASSHMFTNTEAFF
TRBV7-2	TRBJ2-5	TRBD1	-	TGTGCCAGCAGCCAAGGACAGGTAGAGACCCAGTACTTC	CASSQGQVETQYF
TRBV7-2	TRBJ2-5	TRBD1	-	TGTGCCAGCAGCGCCCAGACAGGGTCGGAGACCCAGTACTTC	CASSAQTGSETQYF
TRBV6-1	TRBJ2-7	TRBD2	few	TGTGCCAGCATGGCACTAGCGGGAATCAACGAGCAGTACTTC	CASMALAGINEQYF
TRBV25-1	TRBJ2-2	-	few	TGTGCCAGCAGTGAATTAGACAGAGACACCGGGGAGCTGTTTTTT	CASSELDRDTGELFF
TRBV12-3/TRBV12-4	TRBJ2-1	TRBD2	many	TGTGCCAGCAGCTACACTAGCGGGGTATACAATGAGCAGTTCTTC	CASSYTSGVYNEQFF
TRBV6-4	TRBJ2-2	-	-	TGTACCATCAGTTGGGCCCTTAAGGTCTTCGGGGGGCCCACCGGGGAGCTGTTTTTT	CTISWALKVFGGPTGELFF
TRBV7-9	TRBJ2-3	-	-	TGTGCCAGCAGGCCCAATTCAGATACGCAGTATTTT	CASRPNSDTQYF
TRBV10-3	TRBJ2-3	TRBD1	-	TGTGCCATCAGTGAGATGACAGGGAACCTCAGGACAGATACGCAGTATTTT	CAISEMTGNLRTDTQYF
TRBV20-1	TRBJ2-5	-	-	TGCAGTGCTAGAGATTGGGGGAGGGGGGAGACCCAGTACTTC	CSARDWGRGETQYF
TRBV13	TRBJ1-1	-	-	TGTGCCAGCAGCGAGGGGGGTGTAGACTTGAACACTGAAGCTTTCTTT	CASSEGGVDLNTEAFF
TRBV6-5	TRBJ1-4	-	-	TGTGCCAGCAGTTACCGCCCCGGGACCGGGACTAATGAAAAACTGTTTTTT	CASSYRPGTGTNEKLFF
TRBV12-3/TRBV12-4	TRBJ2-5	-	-	TGTGCCAGCAGTTTAGTTAACAGGCAAGAGACCCAGTACTTC	CASSLVNRQETQYF
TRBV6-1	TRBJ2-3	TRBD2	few	TGTGCCAGCAGTAAACTGGGAGGGAGTGATACGCAGTATTTT	CASSKLGGSDTQYF
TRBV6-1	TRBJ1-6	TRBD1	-	TGTGCCAGCAGTAATACAGGGGATAATTCACCCCTCCACTTT	CASSNTGDNSPLHF
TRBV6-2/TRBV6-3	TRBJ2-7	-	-	TGTGCCAGCAGTTACTCGACGGGGCCTTCCTACGAGCAGTACTTC	CASSYSTGPSYEQYF
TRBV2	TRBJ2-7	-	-	TGTGCCAGCACCTCGGCAGAGAGCTCCTACGAGCAGTACTTC	CASTSAESSYEQYF